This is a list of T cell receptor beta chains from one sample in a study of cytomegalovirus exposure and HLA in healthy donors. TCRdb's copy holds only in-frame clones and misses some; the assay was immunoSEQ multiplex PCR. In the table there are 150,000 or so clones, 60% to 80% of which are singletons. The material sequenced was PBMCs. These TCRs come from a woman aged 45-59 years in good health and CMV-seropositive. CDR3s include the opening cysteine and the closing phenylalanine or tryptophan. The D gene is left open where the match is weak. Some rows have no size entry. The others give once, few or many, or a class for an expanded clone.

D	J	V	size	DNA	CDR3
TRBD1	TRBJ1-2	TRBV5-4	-	TGTGCCAGCAGCTTGGGAGACAGGGGTAGCTATGGCTACACCTTC	CASSLGDRGSYGYTF
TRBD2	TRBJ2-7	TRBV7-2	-	TGTGCCAGCAGCCCCCCAGCGGGGGGGCCTGGCGAGCAGTACTTC	CASSPPAGGPGEQYF
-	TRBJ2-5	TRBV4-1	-	TGCGCCAGCAGCCAAGTCGGTCTAGAGACCCAGTACTTC	CASSQVGLETQYF
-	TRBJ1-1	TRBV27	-	TGTGCCAGCAGTCTAGCTCGCCCGGGGAACACTGAAGCTTTCTTT	CASSLARPGNTEAFF
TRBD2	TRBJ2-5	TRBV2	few	TGTGCCAGCAGCAAAACTAGCGGGAGGTTGGGGGAGACCCAGTACTTC	CASSKTSGRLGETQYF
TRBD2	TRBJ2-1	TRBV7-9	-	TGTGCCAGCAGCTTATACCACGGCGGGACTAGCCGTGAGCAGTTCTTC	CASSLYHGGTSREQFF
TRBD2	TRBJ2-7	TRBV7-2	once	TGTGCCAGCAGCATCCTAGCGGGGGGGCCTAGAACGCGCGAGCAGTACTTC	CASSILAGGPRTREQYF
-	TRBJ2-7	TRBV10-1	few	TGCGCCAGCGCCGGAGACTACGAGCAGTACTTC	CASAGDYEQYF
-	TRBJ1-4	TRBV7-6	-	TGTGCCAGCAGCCTCACCGGGACTAGGAATGAAAAACTGTTTTTT	CASSLTGTRNEKLFF
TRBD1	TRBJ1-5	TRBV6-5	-	TGTGCCAGCAGTTTTCAGGGGGACAATCAGCCCCAGCATTTT	CASSFQGDNQPQHF
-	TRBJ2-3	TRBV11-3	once	TGTGCCAGCAGCTTTAGAGGAGATACGCAGTATTTT	CASSFRGDTQYF
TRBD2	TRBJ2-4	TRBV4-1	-	TGCGCCAGCAGCCAGTTCTCGGTGGGCGGGAGCTCTAAAAACATTCAGTACTTC	CASSQFSVGGSSKNIQYF
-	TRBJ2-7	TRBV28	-	TGTGCCAGCAGTTTAAGGGTCTGGGGGGAGAGCTCCTACGAGCAGTACTTC	CASSLRVWGESSYEQYF
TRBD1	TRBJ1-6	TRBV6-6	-	TGTGCCAGCAGTCCCCAACAGGGGTATAATTCACCCCTCCACTTT	CASSPQQGYNSPLHF
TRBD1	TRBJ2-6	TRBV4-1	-	TGCGCCAGCAGCCAGGACAGGAGTTCTGGGGCCAACGTCCTGACTTTC	CASSQDRSSGANVLTF
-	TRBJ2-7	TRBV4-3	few	TGCGCCAGCAGCCAAGTACTTAGGGGGGGCGAGCAGTACTTC	CASSQVLRGGEQYF
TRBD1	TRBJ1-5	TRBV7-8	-	TGTGCCAGCAGCTCCGAGGGGACAGGGATTCTTCAGCCCCAGCATTTT	CASSSEGTGILQPQHF
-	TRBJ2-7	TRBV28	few	TGTGCCAGCAGTTCCCCGGGTAGAGGGCAGCGCGAGCAGTACTTC	CASSSPGRGQREQYF
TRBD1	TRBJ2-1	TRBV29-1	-	TGCAGCGTTGAGGACAGGGCCAATGAGCAGTTCTTC	CSVEDRANEQFF
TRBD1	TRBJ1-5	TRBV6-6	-	TGTGCCAGCAGTAAAGGACAGGGGGCGAGGGTTCAGCCCCAGCATTTT	CASSKGQGARVQPQHF
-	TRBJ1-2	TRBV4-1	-	TGCGCCAGCAGCCAAGCTTGGGGGGACTATGGCTACACCTTC	CASSQAWGDYGYTF
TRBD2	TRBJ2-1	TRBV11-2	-	TGTGCCAGCAGCTTCTTGAAGGGGACTATTTATTATCATGAGCAGTTCTTC	CASSFLKGTIYYHEQFF
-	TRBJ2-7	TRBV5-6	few	TGTGCCAGCAGCTTGGCCCAGGGTTACGAGCAGTACTTC	CASSLAQGYEQYF
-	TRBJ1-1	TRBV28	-	TGTGCCAGCAGTCTAAACAGGGACAACACTGAAGCTTTCTTT	CASSLNRDNTEAFF
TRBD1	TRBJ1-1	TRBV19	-	TGTGCCAGTAGTATTAACAGGGACAGAGAAGCTTTCTTT	CASSINRDREAFF
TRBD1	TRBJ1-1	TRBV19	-	TGTGCCAGTAGTGTTACAGGGGGCGAGATGAACACTGAAGCTTTCTTT	CASSVTGGEMNTEAFF
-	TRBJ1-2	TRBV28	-	TGTGCCAGCAAGGCAACCTGGGCGGGCTATGGCTACACCTTC	CASKATWAGYGYTF
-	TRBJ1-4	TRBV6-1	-	TGTGCCAGCAGGGGGGCCGGGTGGGAAAAACTGTTTTTT	CASRGAGWEKLFF
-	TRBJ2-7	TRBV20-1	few	TGCAGTGCCCCTACCGGGATAGTGCAGTACTTC	CSAPTGIVQYF
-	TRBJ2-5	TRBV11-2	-	TGTGCCAGCAGCTTAGGGCTGGTACTCCGGGGAGAAGAGACCCAGTACTTC	CASSLGLVLRGEETQYF
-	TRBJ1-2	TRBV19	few	TGTGCCAGTAGTATTTCCGGGAATCCCTATGGCTACACCTTC	CASSISGNPYGYTF
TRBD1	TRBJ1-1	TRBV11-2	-	TGTGCCGGCAGGACACAGGGGACCACTGAAGCTTTCTTT	CAGRTQGTTEAFF
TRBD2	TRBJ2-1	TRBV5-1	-	TGCGCCAGCAGTCAGCGGGAGGGGTCCTATGAGCAGTTCTTC	CASSQREGSYEQFF
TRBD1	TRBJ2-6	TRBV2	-	TGTGCCAGCAGGGGGGACAGGGCTGGGGCCAACGTCCTGACTTTC	CASRGDRAGANVLTF
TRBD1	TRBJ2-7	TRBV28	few	TGTGCCAGCAGTTCCTTTGGACAGGGGGCGAGGTACGAGCAGTACTTC	CASSSFGQGARYEQYF
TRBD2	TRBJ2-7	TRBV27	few	TGTGCCAGCAGTTTATCGAGGGCTAGCGGGAGGGCCGAGCAGTACTTC	CASSLSRASGRAEQYF
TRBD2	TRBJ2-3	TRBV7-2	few	TGTGCCAGCAGCTTAGTCGGGGGGGTAGATACGCAGTATTTT	CASSLVGGVDTQYF
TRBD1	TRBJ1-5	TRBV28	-	TGTGCCAGCAATCCTCGACAGGGAACGAATCAGCCCCAGCATTTT	CASNPRQGTNQPQHF
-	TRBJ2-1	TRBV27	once	TGTGCCAGCAGTTTATCAAACGGAGCCTACAATGAGCAGTTCTTC	CASSLSNGAYNEQFF
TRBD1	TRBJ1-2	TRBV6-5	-	TGTGCCAGCAGTTACTCGACCAGGGGGTATGGCTATGGCTACACCTTC	CASSYSTRGYGYGYTF
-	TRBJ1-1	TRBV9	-	TGTGCCAGCAGCCCACAGCCGGGAGCCACTGAAGCTTTCTTT	CASSPQPGATEAFF
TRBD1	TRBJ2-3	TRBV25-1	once	TGTGCCAGCAGTGAATATACAGGGGGCACAGATACGCAGTATTTT	CASSEYTGGTDTQYF
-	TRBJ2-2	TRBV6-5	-	TGTGCCAGCAGTTACGGGCAGGGGGGCACCGGGGAGCTGTTTTTT	CASSYGQGGTGELFF
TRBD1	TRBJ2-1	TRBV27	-	TGTGCCAGCAGATACGCGGGACAGGGGTATGAGCAGTTCTTC	CASRYAGQGYEQFF
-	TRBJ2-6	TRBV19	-	TGTGCCAGTAGGCGGCAGGGATCTGGGGCCAACGTCCTGACTTTC	CASRRQGSGANVLTF
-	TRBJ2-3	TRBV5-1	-	TGCGCCAGCAGTCTACCGGGCGTGGGCGGGGGCACAGATACGCAGTATTTT	CASSLPGVGGGTDTQYF
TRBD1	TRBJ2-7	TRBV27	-	TGTGCCAGCAGGCTCACAGGGGGCGGCTTTTGGGAGCAGTACTTC	CASRLTGGGFWEQYF
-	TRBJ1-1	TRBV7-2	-	TGTGCCAGCACTTCTGGGCCCGGGAACACTGAAGCTTTCTTT	CASTSGPGNTEAFF
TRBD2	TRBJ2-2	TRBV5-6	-	TGTGCCAGCAGCTTTTTCACTAGCGGGAGTAAGGACGGGGAGCTGTTTTTT	CASSFFTSGSKDGELFF
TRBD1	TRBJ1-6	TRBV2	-	TGTGCCAGCACGGCCGGCGACAGGGGTGTACCCTCACCCCTCCACTTT	CASTAGDRGVPSPLHF
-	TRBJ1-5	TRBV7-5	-	TGTGCCAGAAGACAAGGACAGGGGGAGGATAATCAGCCCCAGCATTTT	CARRQGQGEDNQPQHF
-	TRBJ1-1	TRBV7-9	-	TGTGCCAGCAGCCGATACGTTAATACAGGGCTGAACACTGAAGCTTTCTTT	CASSRYVNTGLNTEAFF
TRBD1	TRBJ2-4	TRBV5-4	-	TGTGCCAGCAGCAGACGACAGGGTAAGGTCAAAAACATTCAGTACTTC	CASSRRQGKVKNIQYF
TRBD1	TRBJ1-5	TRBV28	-	TGTGCCAGCAGGGATTACGGACAGGGAGGCAATCAGCCCCAGCATTTT	CASRDYGQGGNQPQHF
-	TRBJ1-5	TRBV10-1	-	TGCGCCAGCAGTGAGGCGAAGGGGTTGAGTGGGCCCCAGCATTTT	CASSEAKGLSGPQHF
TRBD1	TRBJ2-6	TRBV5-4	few	TGTGCCAGCAGCTTCGAAACAGGGGAGTGGGCCAACGTCCTGACTTTC	CASSFETGEWANVLTF